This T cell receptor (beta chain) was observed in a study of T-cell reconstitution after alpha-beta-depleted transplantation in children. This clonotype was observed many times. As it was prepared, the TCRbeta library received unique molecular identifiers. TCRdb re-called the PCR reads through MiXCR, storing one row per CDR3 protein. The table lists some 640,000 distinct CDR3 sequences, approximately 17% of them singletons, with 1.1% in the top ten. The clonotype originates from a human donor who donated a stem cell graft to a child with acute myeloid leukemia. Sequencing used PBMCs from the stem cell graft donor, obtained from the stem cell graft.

The CDR3 is CSASGGQGFTTDTQYF. CDR3 nucleotide sequence: TGCAGTGCTAGTGGGGGACAGGGGTTTACCACAGATACGCAGTATTTT. The chain has TRBV20-1 and TRBJ2-3; TRBD1 matches at 10 bases. V shed 3 bases and J 2 bases; nucleotides not matched to a gene: 8. The CDR3 totals 16 residues. CDR1 and CDR2 (germline): DFQATT, SNEGSKA (reference sequence).